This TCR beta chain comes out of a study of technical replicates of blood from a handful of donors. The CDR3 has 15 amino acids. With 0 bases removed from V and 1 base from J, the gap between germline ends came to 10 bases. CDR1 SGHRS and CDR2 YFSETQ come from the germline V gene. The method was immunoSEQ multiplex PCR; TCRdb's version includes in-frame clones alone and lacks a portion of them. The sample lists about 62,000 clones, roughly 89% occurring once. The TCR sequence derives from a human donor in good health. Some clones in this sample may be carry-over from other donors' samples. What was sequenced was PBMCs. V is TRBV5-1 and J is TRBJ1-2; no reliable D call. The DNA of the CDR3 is TGCGCCAGCAGCTTGGCCTTTGGCGGTAACTATGGCTACACCTTC. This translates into CASSLAFGGNYGYTF.